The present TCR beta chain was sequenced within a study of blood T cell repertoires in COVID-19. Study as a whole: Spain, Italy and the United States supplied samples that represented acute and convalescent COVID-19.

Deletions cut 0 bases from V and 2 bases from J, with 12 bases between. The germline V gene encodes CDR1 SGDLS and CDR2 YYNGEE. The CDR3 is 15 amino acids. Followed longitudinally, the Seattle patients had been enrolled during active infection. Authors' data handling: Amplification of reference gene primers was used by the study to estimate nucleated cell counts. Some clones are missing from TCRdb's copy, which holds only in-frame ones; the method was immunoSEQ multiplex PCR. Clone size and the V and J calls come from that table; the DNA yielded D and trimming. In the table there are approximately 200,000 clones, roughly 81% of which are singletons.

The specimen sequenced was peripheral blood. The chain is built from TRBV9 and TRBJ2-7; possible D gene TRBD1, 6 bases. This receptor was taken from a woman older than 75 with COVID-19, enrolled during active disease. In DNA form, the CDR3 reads TGTGCCAGCAGCGTAGCGACAGGTTCCGCCTACGAGCAGTACTTC. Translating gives CASSVATGSAYEQYF.